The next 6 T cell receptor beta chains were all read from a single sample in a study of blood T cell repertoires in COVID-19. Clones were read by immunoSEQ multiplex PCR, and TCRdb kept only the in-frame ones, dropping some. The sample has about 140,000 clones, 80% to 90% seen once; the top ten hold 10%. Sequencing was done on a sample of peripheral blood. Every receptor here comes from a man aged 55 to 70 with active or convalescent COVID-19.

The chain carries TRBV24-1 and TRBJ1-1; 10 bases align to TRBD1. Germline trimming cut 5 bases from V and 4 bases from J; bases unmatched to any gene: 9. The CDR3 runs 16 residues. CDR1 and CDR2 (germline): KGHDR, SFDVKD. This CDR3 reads CATSGGVGQGTTEAFF. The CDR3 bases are TGTGCCACCAGTGGAGGGGTGGGACAGGGGACCACTGAAGCTTTCTTT.

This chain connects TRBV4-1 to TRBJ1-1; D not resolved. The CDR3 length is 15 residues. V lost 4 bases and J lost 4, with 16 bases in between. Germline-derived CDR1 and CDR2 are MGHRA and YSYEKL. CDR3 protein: CASSRDYDSPTEAFF. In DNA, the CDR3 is TGCGCCAGCAGCCGAGACTACGACTCACCCACTGAAGCTTTCTTT.

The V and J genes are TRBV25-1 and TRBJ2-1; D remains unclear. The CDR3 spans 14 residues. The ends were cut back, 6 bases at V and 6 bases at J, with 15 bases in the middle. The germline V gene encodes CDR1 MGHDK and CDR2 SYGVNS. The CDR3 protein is CASSAPNVLNEQFF. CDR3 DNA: TGTGCCAGCAGCGCCCCGAACGTACTCAATGAGCAGTTCTTC.

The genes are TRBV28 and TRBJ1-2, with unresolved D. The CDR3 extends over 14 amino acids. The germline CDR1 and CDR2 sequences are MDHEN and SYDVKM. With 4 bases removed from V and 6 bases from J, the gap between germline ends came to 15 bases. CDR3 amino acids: CASSYIDEEDGYTF. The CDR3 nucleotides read TGTGCCAGCAGTTACATCGACGAGGAAGATGGCTACACCTTC.

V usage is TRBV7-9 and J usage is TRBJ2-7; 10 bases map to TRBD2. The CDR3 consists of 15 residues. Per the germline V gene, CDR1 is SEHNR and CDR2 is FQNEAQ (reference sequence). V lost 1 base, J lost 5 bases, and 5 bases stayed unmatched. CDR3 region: CASSLETSGLDEQYV. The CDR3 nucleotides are TGTGCCAGCAGCTTAGAGACTAGCGGGCTCGACGAGCAGTACGTC.

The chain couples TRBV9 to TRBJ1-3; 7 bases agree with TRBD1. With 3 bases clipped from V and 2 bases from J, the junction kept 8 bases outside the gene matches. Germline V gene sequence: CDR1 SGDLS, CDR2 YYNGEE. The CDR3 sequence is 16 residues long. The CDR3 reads CASSDRTGGPGNTIYF. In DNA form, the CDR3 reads TGTGCCAGCAGCGACAGGACAGGCGGGCCTGGAAACACCATATATTTT.